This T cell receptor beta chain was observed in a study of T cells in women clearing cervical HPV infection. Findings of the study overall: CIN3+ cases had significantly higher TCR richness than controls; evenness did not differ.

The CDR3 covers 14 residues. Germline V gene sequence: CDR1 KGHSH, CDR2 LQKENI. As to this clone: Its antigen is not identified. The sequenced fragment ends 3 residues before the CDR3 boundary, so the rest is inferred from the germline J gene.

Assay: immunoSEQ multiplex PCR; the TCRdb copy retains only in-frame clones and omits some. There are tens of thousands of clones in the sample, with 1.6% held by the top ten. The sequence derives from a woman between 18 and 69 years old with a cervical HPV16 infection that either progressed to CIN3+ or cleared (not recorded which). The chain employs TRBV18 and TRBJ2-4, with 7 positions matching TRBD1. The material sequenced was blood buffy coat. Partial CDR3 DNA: TGTGCCAGCTCTCCAGAGGACAGGCCCTATGGT. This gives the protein CASSPEDRPYG. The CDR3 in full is CASSPEDRPYGQYF.